Here is one TCR beta chain with its context. The CDR3 is 15 amino acids. Germline loops: CDR1 MGHRA, CDR2 YSYEKL. V lost 5 bases to trimming and J lost 7 bases; unmatched junction nucleotides: 11. The assay was immunoSEQ multiplex PCR, and TCRdb's table has in-frame clones only and misses some. The repertoire holds about 670,000 clones, with about 90% as singletons. The entry originates in a study of blood T cell repertoires in COVID-19. At the level of the study: T cells, B-cell-depleted T cells, or PBMCs provided the cDNA or gDNA that served as material.

This receptor was obtained from a woman under 30 with acute or convalescent COVID-19. The sample was peripheral blood. The chain couples TRBV4-1 to TRBJ2-1; TRBD1 aligns across 7 bases. This CDR3 reads CASSGRGGAGNEQFF. CDR3 DNA sequence: TGCGCCAGCAGCGGGCGAGGGGGCGCCGGGAATGAGCAGTTCTTC.